Listed below are T cell receptor beta chains from one sample, sequenced in a study of radiotherapy plus CTLA-4 blockade in lung cancer. Using immunoSEQ multiplex PCR, the repertoire was profiled, and TCRdb retains in-frame clones only, with some absent. The data contain some 30,000 clones, around 75% of them seen just once; the ten biggest clones take up 13% to 15%. Specimen: peripheral blood, collected from a patient treated with radiotherapy plus ipilimumab. Receptors were obtained from a human donor with non-small cell lung cancer that progressed on radiotherapy plus ipilimumab. CDR3s include the opening cysteine and the closing phenylalanine or tryptophan. Fields, in order: V gene, CDR3 length, D gene, J gene, clone size, CDR3 protein, CDR3 DNA. D genes are given only for firm matches. Where a row states a size, it is once, few, many or the class of an expanded clone; other rows omit it.

v_gene: TRBV28; len: 15; d_gene: -; j_gene: TRBJ2-7; abundance: -; CDR3aa: CASIRADSVSYEQYF; CDR3nt: TGTGCCAGCATTAGAGCGGACTCTGTCTCCTACGAGCAGTACTTC
v_gene: TRBV6-6; len: 15; d_gene: -; j_gene: TRBJ1-5; abundance: -; CDR3aa: CASSDLQGYNQPQHF; CDR3nt: TGTGCCAGCAGTGATCTACAGGGCTATAATCAGCCCCAGCATTTT
v_gene: TRBV28; len: 16; d_gene: -; j_gene: TRBJ2-2; abundance: few; CDR3aa: CASGFGAGLNTGELFF; CDR3nt: TGTGCCAGCGGATTTGGCGCGGGGTTGAACACCGGGGAGCTGTTTTTT
v_gene: TRBV28; len: 14; d_gene: -; j_gene: TRBJ2-7; abundance: -; CDR3aa: CASRLTGTHYEQYF; CDR3nt: TGTGCCAGCAGACTGACGGGGACCCACTACGAGCAGTACTTC
v_gene: TRBV28; len: 15; d_gene: -; j_gene: TRBJ1-3; abundance: -; CDR3aa: CASTPGGAVGNTIYF; CDR3nt: TGTGCCAGCACCCCGGGGGGGGCCGTCGGAAACACCATATATTTT
v_gene: TRBV19; len: 13; d_gene: TRBD1; j_gene: TRBJ1-5; abundance: -; CDR3aa: CASNLDRDQPQHF; CDR3nt: TGTGCCAGTAATCTGGACAGGGATCAGCCCCAGCATTTT
v_gene: TRBV2; len: 15; d_gene: -; j_gene: TRBJ2-7; abundance: -; CDR3aa: CASTLPPGEDYEQYF; CDR3nt: TGTGCCAGCACCCTCCCGCCCGGGGAGGACTACGAGCAGTACTTC
v_gene: TRBV10-3; len: 15; d_gene: -; j_gene: TRBJ2-3; abundance: -; CDR3aa: CAISETGESTDTQYF; CDR3nt: TGTGCCATCAGTGAGACGGGGGAAAGCACAGATACGCAGTATTTT
v_gene: TRBV7-9; len: 17; d_gene: TRBD2; j_gene: TRBJ2-5; abundance: -; CDR3aa: CASSLGLAGDLQETQYF; CDR3nt: TGTGCCAGCAGCTTAGGACTAGCGGGGGACCTCCAAGAGACCCAGTACTTC
v_gene: TRBV2; len: 12; d_gene: -; j_gene: TRBJ2-7; abundance: -; CDR3aa: CASGDGNYEQYF; CDR3nt: TGTGCCAGTGGGGACGGTAACTACGAGCAGTACTTC
v_gene: TRBV2; len: 15; d_gene: -; j_gene: TRBJ2-5; abundance: -; CDR3aa: CASSESRARVETQYF; CDR3nt: TGTGCCAGCAGTGAAAGTAGGGCCAGGGTGGAGACCCAGTACTTC
v_gene: TRBV9; len: 15; d_gene: -; j_gene: TRBJ2-5; abundance: once; CDR3aa: CASSVGVRTEETQYF; CDR3nt: TGTGCCAGCAGCGTAGGAGTCCGGACAGAAGAGACCCAGTACTTC
v_gene: TRBV10-1; len: 14; d_gene: -; j_gene: TRBJ1-1; abundance: -; CDR3aa: CASSKDSSNTEAFF; CDR3nt: TGCGCCAGCAGCAAGGACAGTTCGAACACTGAAGCTTTCTTT
v_gene: TRBV2; len: 10; d_gene: -; j_gene: TRBJ2-7; abundance: -; CDR3aa: CASAYDEQYF; CDR3nt: TGTGCCTCGGCATACGACGAGCAGTACTTC
v_gene: TRBV6-4; len: 13; d_gene: TRBD2; j_gene: TRBJ2-7; abundance: medium-sized; CDR3aa: CASSLLAGEKQYF; CDR3nt: TGTGCCAGCAGTCTTCTAGCGGGGGAGAAACAGTACTTC
v_gene: TRBV27; len: 12; d_gene: TRBD1; j_gene: TRBJ2-1; abundance: -; CDR3aa: CASRTGWNEQFF; CDR3nt: TGTGCCAGCAGGACAGGGTGGAATGAGCAGTTCTTC
v_gene: TRBV5-1; len: 15; d_gene: -; j_gene: TRBJ1-2; abundance: -; CDR3aa: CASSLDSQSNYGYTF; CDR3nt: TGCGCCAGCAGCTTGGACAGTCAGTCAAACTATGGCTACACCTTC
v_gene: TRBV27; len: 13; d_gene: -; j_gene: TRBJ1-5; abundance: -; CDR3aa: CASRVSGNQPQHF; CDR3nt: TGTGCCAGCAGGGTGAGTGGCAATCAGCCCCAGCATTTT
v_gene: TRBV4-1; len: 17; d_gene: -; j_gene: TRBJ1-5; abundance: few; CDR3aa: CASSQGAPGPGNQPQHF; CDR3nt: TGCGCCAGCAGCCAAGGGGCCCCGGGGCCAGGGAATCAGCCCCAGCATTTT
v_gene: TRBV11-3; len: 13; d_gene: -; j_gene: TRBJ2-1; abundance: -; CDR3aa: CASSLRGTNEQFF; CDR3nt: TGTGCCAGCAGCTTACGAGGGACGAATGAGCAGTTCTTC
v_gene: TRBV13; len: 15; d_gene: -; j_gene: TRBJ2-7; abundance: few; CDR3aa: CASSRGILGAYEQYF; CDR3nt: TGTGCCAGCAGCCGCGGGATTTTAGGTGCCTACGAGCAGTACTTC
v_gene: TRBV18; len: 14; d_gene: TRBD2; j_gene: TRBJ2-7; abundance: once; CDR3aa: CASSPSAGVAEQYF; CDR3nt: TGTGCCAGCTCACCATCAGCGGGGGTCGCCGAGCAGTACTTC
v_gene: TRBV4-3; len: 16; d_gene: TRBD1; j_gene: TRBJ2-1; abundance: few; CDR3aa: CASSQDRGQGHNEQFF; CDR3nt: TGCGCCAGCAGCCAAGATAGGGGACAGGGCCACAATGAGCAGTTCTTC
v_gene: TRBV11-2; len: 12; d_gene: -; j_gene: TRBJ1-1; abundance: -; CDR3aa: CASSSGSGRTFF; CDR3nt: TGTGCCAGCAGCTCAGGTTCAGGTAGAACTTTCTTT
v_gene: TRBV7-2; len: 15; d_gene: -; j_gene: TRBJ1-4; abundance: -; CDR3aa: CASSFRGRERDRLFF; CDR3nt: TGTGCCAGCAGCTTCCGGGGGCGGGAGAGGGATAGACTGTTTTTT
v_gene: TRBV19; len: 11; d_gene: -; j_gene: TRBJ2-3; abundance: -; CDR3aa: CASGSSRTQYF; CDR3nt: TGTGCCAGCGGCTCTAGCCGTACGCAGTATTTT
v_gene: TRBV9; len: 15; d_gene: TRBD1; j_gene: TRBJ1-1; abundance: -; CDR3aa: CASSVEGTGDTEAFF; CDR3nt: TGTGCCAGCAGCGTAGAGGGGACAGGGGATACTGAAGCTTTCTTT
v_gene: TRBV5-1; len: 14; d_gene: -; j_gene: TRBJ2-7; abundance: few; CDR3aa: CASSAVGGPYEQYF; CDR3nt: TGCGCCAGCAGCGCGGTTGGTGGCCCCTACGAGCAGTACTTC
v_gene: TRBV28; len: 13; d_gene: -; j_gene: TRBJ1-1; abundance: -; CDR3aa: CASSFTAEGEAFF; CDR3nt: TGTGCCAGCAGCTTTACCGCGGAGGGGGAAGCTTTCTTT
v_gene: TRBV7-8; len: 17; d_gene: TRBD1; j_gene: TRBJ2-7; abundance: -; CDR3aa: CASSSYRGDRASYEQYF; CDR3nt: TGTGCCAGCAGCTCCTATAGGGGGGACAGGGCCTCCTACGAGCAGTACTTC
v_gene: TRBV4-3; len: 14; d_gene: -; j_gene: TRBJ1-4; abundance: -; CDR3aa: CASSQDIVNEKLFF; CDR3nt: TGCGCCAGCAGCCAGGATATTGTGAATGAAAAACTGTTTTTT
v_gene: TRBV4-3; len: 15; d_gene: -; j_gene: TRBJ1-4; abundance: -; CDR3aa: CASSQVWGASEKLFF; CDR3nt: TGCGCCAGCAGCCAAGTGTGGGGGGCCAGTGAAAAACTGTTTTTT
v_gene: TRBV5-8; len: 15; d_gene: -; j_gene: TRBJ2-2; abundance: -; CDR3aa: CASSSLRAVSGELFF; CDR3nt: TGTGCCAGCAGCTCCCTGCGCGCGGTGTCCGGGGAGCTGTTTTTT